This T cell receptor beta chain emerged from a study of low-dose radiotherapy and immunotherapy resistance in tumors. Study overall: Intravenous ipilimumab 1 mg/kg every six weeks was given with nivolumab 240 mg every two weeks. Every two weeks, cyclophosphamide 200 mg/m2 was infused one day before radiation plus immunotherapy.

The V and J ends lost 2 bases and 8 bases respectively, with 15 bases between them. CDR1 and CDR2 from the germline V gene are LGHDT and YNNKEL (reference sequence). This CDR3 comprises 14 residues. The time point: after trial treatment. Treatment of the sample: LDRT plus nivolumab, ipilimumab, low-dose cyclophosphamide and aspirin (RACIN trial). Eligibility required advanced solid tumors lacking tumor-infiltrating lymphocytes. First-strand cDNA used TRAV- and TRBV-specific primers, covering alpha and beta chains. Over approximately 20 PCR cycles, TCRs were amplified from a constant-region primer and V-primer adapter. In vitro transcription amplified isolated mRNA. TCRdb called the reads again in MiXCR, with one record for every CDR3 protein. The repertoire includes about 58,000 distinct CDR3 sequences, around 23% of them detected once, and 5.5% to 8.5% sits in the top ten. This clonotype was found many times.

This sequence originates from a male donor with prostate cancer. The sequenced sample was PBMCs, obtained after low-dose radiotherapy plus immunotherapy. The chain carries TRBV3-1 and TRBJ1-2; TRBD1 might be the D (5 bases). CDR3 DNA sequence: TGTGCCAGCAGCCAAAGAGGGGAAGTGGGGGGCTACACCTTC. This gives the protein CASSQRGEVGGYTF.